This entry concerns a single TCR beta chain. Its antigen is currently unknown. People who had autoimmune disease history or systemic immunosuppression were excluded. The assay was immunoSEQ multiplex PCR, and TCRdb's table has in-frame clones only and misses some. The sample lists about 42,000 clones, about 86% seen once, with around a fifth in the top ten. This specimen comes from a study of OX40 agonist ivuxolimab in advanced cancers. Across the study: Dose-escalation patients had hepatocellular carcinoma, melanoma, renal cell or head and neck cancer. General observations from the study: Average numbers of expanded clones were greater in CD8+ T cells than in CD4+.

Germline-derived CDR1 and CDR2 are SGHTA and FQGNSA. The CDR3 spans 13 residues. The V end was cut by 5 bases, the J end by 5 bases, with 11 bases between. The source was CD4+ or CD8+ T cells sorted from blood, collected in a trial of the OX40 agonist ivuxolimab. The TCR was taken from an adult with an advanced solid tumor such as melanoma, head and neck, liver or kidney cancer. J is TRBJ2-3 and V is TRBV7-2, with D possibly matching TRBD1 (6 bases). The CDR3 nucleotides are TGTGCCAGCAGCCCGTGGGGGCGAGATACGCAGTATTTT. Its protein product is CASSPWGRDTQYF.